The 25 T cell receptor beta chains listed next were all sequenced from one sample in a study of shared clonotypes between healthy human individuals. Here immunoSEQ multiplex PCR was the method, and the copy in TCRdb shows in-frame clones only, minus some. The sample yields approximately 2.5 million clones, 93% seen once. Sequenced input: naive CD4+ T cells from PBMCs. The subset is: CD45RA+ positively selected. The source of these receptors is a young man in good health. Some clones in this sample may be carry-over from other donors' samples.

A note on this clone: The sample has other DNA sequences that encode this CDR3 too. The V and J genes are TRBV6-6 and TRBJ2-7, with D perhaps given as TRBD1 or TRBD2 (5 bases each). Trimming removed 0 bases from V and 2 bases from J, with 8 bases in between. Germline-derived CDR1 and CDR2 are MNHNY and SVGAGI (reference sequence). The CDR3 is made up of 14 amino acids. This CDR3 reads CASSYSPGPYEQYF. The DNA of the CDR3 is TGTGCCAGCAGTTACTCGCCGGGGCCCTACGAGCAGTACTTC.

This chain uses TRBV5-1 with TRBJ2-3; 14 bases fit TRBD2. The CDR3 runs to 16 residues. Germline V gene sequence: CDR1 SGHRS, CDR2 YFSETQ. Trimming at V came to 4 bases and at J to 4 bases, leaving 5 bases not matched to a gene. Written as DNA, the CDR3 is TGCGCCAGCAGCCCGACTAGCGGGAGGGGGGCAGATACGCAGTATTTT. This translates into CASSPTSGRGADTQYF.

This chain connects TRBV28 to TRBJ2-2; maybe TRBD2 (6 bases). Per the germline V gene, CDR1 is MDHEN and CDR2 is SYDVKM. The CDR3 length is 13 residues. V was pared by 11 bases and J by 0 bases, with 10 bases between. Here the CDR3 reads CAVAATNTGELFF. The CDR3, as DNA: TGTGCCGTAGCGGCTACGAACACCGGGGAGCTGTTTTTT.

V usage is TRBV12-5 and J usage is TRBJ2-3; D remains ambiguous. With 7 bases removed from V and 0 bases from J, the gap between germline ends came to 8 bases. The V gene's germline CDR1 is LGHNT and CDR2 FRNRAP. The CDR3 sequence is 13 residues long. This CDR3 reads CASVDGSTDTQYF. The CDR3 region has the DNA TGTGCTAGTGTAGATGGTAGCACAGATACGCAGTATTTT.

The chain couples TRBV20-1 to TRBJ2-5; D gene uncertain. Trimming took 6 bases from V and 2 from J, leaving 7 bases between them. Looked up from germline, CDR1 is DFQATT and CDR2 is SNEGSKA (reference sequence). The CDR3 sequence is 11 residues long. The CDR3 reads CSAHSQETQYF. CDR3 nucleotides: TGCAGTGCACACAGTCAAGAGACCCAGTACTTC.

The genes are TRBV4-1 and TRBJ2-2; TRBD2 agrees at 9 bases. This CDR3 spans 17 amino acids. CDR1 and CDR2 (germline): MGHRA, YSYEKL. V shed 0 bases and J 7 bases; nucleotides not matched to a gene: 9. CDR3 DNA sequence: TGCGCCAGCAGCCAAGATTGGCGGGAGGGCCGGGGCGGGGAGCTGTTTTTT. This encodes CASSQDWREGRGGELFF.

This clone has just one count. V is TRBV11-2 and J is TRBJ2-2, with D unclear. V was shortened by 5 bases and J by 1 base, with 11 bases between the two germline ends. The CDR3 consists of 15 residues. CDR1 and CDR2 (germline): SGHAT, FQNNGV. In DNA, the CDR3 is TGTGCCAGCAGCCCGGCCGCCGGGAACACCGGGGAGCTGTTTTTT. Translated: CASSPAAGNTGELFF.

This clone showed up just once. The J gene is TRBJ1-1, the V gene TRBV20-1; TRBD1 matches 9 bases. The CDR3 contains 11 residues. Germline CDR1 DFQATT, CDR2 SNEGSKA (reference sequence). V trimming: 3 bases; J trimming: 9 bases; junction bases outside the gene matches: 2. Here the CDR3 reads CSARGTGKAFF. The CDR3 nucleotides are TGCAGTGCTAGGGGGACAGGGAAAGCTTTCTTT.

The rearrangement joins TRBV28 to TRBJ2-3; D remains ambiguous. Trimming left V 3 bases short and J 8 bases short, with 9 bases between. This CDR3 spans 12 amino acids. The germline V gene has CDR1 MDHEN and CDR2 SYDVKM. The CDR3 sequence is CASSFWAGTQYF. The CDR3 bases are TGTGCCAGCAGTTTCTGGGCAGGTACGCAGTATTTT. Full variable domain (rest looked up from reference TRBV28 and TRBJ2-3): DVKVTQSSRYLVKRTGEKVFLECVQDMDHENMFWYRQDPGLGLRLIYFSYDVKMKEKGDIPEGYSVSREKKERFSLILESASTNQTSMYLCASSFWAGTQYFGPGTRLTVL.

The chain carries TRBV5-1 and TRBJ2-7; 7 nucleotides line up with TRBD1. V trimming: 4 bases; J trimming: 6 bases; junction bases outside the gene matches: 10. The CDR3 has 14 residues. CDR1 and CDR2 (germline): SGHRS, YFSETQ. Written as DNA, the CDR3 is TGCGCCAGCAGCCCCGGGACAGAGGCCCGCGAGCAGTACTTC. Its translation: CASSPGTEAREQYF.

V and J are TRBV7-2 and TRBJ2-1; D gene uncertain. V lost 5 bases to trimming and J lost 4 bases, with 12 bases between them. CDR1 SGHTA and CDR2 FQGNSA come from the germline V gene. The CDR3 consists of 14 residues. CDR3 residues: CASSLWSSYNEQFF. CDR3 bases: TGTGCCAGCAGCCTCTGGAGTAGTTACAATGAGCAGTTCTTC.

The CDR3 loop is CASSYSGRAFTGELFF. CDR3 bases: TGTGCCAGCAGCTATAGCGGGAGGGCGTTCACCGGGGAGCTGTTTTTT. The chain combines TRBV9 with TRBJ2-2; 11 bases align to TRBD2. Germline V lookup: CDR1 SGDLS, CDR2 YYNGEE. The junction had 6 bases not matched to a gene; V was cut back by 4 bases and J by 4 bases. This CDR3 contains 16 residues.

The chain links TRBV2 to TRBJ1-3; 7 nucleotides agree with TRBD1. Trimming cost V 3 bases and J 3 bases; bases outside gene matches: 8. This CDR3 has 16 amino acids. The germline V gene encodes CDR1 SNHLY and CDR2 FYNNEI. CDR3 sequence (DNA): TGTGCCAGCAGTGAGGACAGGCCCTCTTTTGGAAACACCATATATTTT. As protein: CASSEDRPSFGNTIYF.

The chain has TRBV11-3 and TRBJ2-3; TRBD2 is a possible D gene (5 bases). V lost 5 bases, J lost 4 bases, and 13 bases lay in between. This CDR3 comprises 14 residues. Germline V CDR1 and CDR2: SGHNT, YENEEA. This CDR3 is CASSPHLRADTQYF. DNA for the CDR3: TGTGCCAGCAGCCCCCACTTGAGGGCAGATACGCAGTATTTT.

The chain carries TRBV19 and TRBJ2-7, with a weak D call TRBD2 (7 bases). Germline CDR1 and CDR2: LNHDA and SQIVND (reference sequence). The CDR3 is 14 residues long. Trimming took off 10 bases at V and 6 bases at J, with 22 bases between the two ends. CDR3 DNA: TGTGCCACCAAGGGGGGAGGGGCACTCGCCGAGCAGTACTTC. Amino acids: CATKGGGALAEQYF.

The J gene is TRBJ2-2, the V gene TRBV18; TRBD2 matches 8 bases. V shed 6 bases and J 2 bases; nucleotides not matched to a gene: 11. CDR1 is KGHSH, CDR2 LQKENI, per germline. There are 17 residues in the CDR3. The CDR3 here is CASSPLFAGGNTGELFF. CDR3 DNA sequence: TGTGCCAGCTCTCCCCTTTTTGCGGGAGGAAACACCGGGGAGCTGTTTTTT.

This chain joins TRBV4-3 and TRBJ2-1; the D gene is possibly TRBD2 (6 bases). This CDR3 has 14 amino acids. The V gene lost 3 bases and the J gene lost 9 bases, with 15 bases spanning the gap. Germline V lookup: CDR1 LGHNA, CDR2 YSLEER. In DNA, the CDR3 is TGCGCCAGCAGCCAGGTAGCGGCGGGTGGTGAGCAGTTCTTC. Translated, it gives CASSQVAAGGEQFF.

J is TRBJ1-4 and V is TRBV7-2, with 10 positions matching TRBD1. The trim removed 4 bases at V and 4 bases at J, leaving 3 bases unmatched. The germline gives CDR1 SGHTA, CDR2 FQGNSA. The CDR3 is made up of 15 amino acids. The CDR3 here is CASSSWTGGNEKLFF. The DNA of the CDR3 is TGTGCCAGCAGCTCCTGGACAGGGGGTAATGAAAAACTGTTTTTT.

The chain carries TRBV18 and TRBJ1-1; D remains ambiguous. Per germline, CDR1 KGHSH and CDR2 LQKENI. The CDR3 totals 13 residues. V was clipped by 4 bases and J by 7 bases, with 13 bases between them. The CDR3 loop is CASSRGVGSEAFF. The CDR3 DNA reads as TGTGCCAGCTCACGGGGAGTGGGAAGTGAAGCTTTCTTT.

J is TRBJ1-4 and V is TRBV28; TRBD1 might be the D (5 bases). There are 16 residues in the CDR3. The ends were cut back, 7 bases at V and 8 bases at J, with 23 bases in the middle. The germline gives CDR1 MDHEN, CDR2 SYDVKM. This CDR3 reads CASIRSSWFRDEKLFF. DNA for the CDR3: TGTGCCAGCATCCGTTCGTCGTGGTTTAGGGACGAAAAACTGTTTTTT.

The chain combines TRBV7-3 with TRBJ2-1; TRBD2 matches at 11 bases. Germline CDR1 is SGHTA and CDR2 is FQGTGA. This CDR3 has 19 amino acids. Unmatched junction bases numbered 15, after V lost 4 bases and J lost 4 bases. CDR3 sequence: CASSSKPTSGTMAYNEQFF. The DNA for the CDR3 is TGTGCCAGCAGCTCTAAACCGACTAGCGGGACCATGGCGTACAATGAGCAGTTCTTC. The variable domain in full, completed from reference TRBV7-3 and TRBJ2-1, reads GAGVSQTPSNKVTEKGKYVELRCDPISGHTALYWYRQSLGQGPEFLIYFQGTGAADDSGLPNDRFFAVRPEGSVSTLKIQRTERGDSAVYLCASSSKPTSGTMAYNEQFFGPGTRLTVL.

The chain employs TRBV19 and TRBJ2-1; 8 bases line up with TRBD2. The germline CDR1 and CDR2 sequences are LNHDA and SQIVND (reference sequence). The CDR3 extends over 15 amino acids. Unmatched junction bases numbered 14, after V lost 7 bases and J lost 9 bases. In nucleotides, the CDR3 is TGTGCCAGTAAGGACCGGGAGGGCCGGCGGGGTGAGCAGTTCTTC. Translating gives CASKDREGRRGEQFF.

This chain joins TRBV2 and TRBJ1-2; D possibly corresponds to TRBD1 (5 bases). V lost 6 bases to trimming and J lost 8 bases, with 19 bases between them. CDR1 SNHLY and CDR2 FYNNEI come from the germline V gene. This CDR3 has 14 residues. In DNA form, the CDR3 reads TGTGCCAGCAGCCCCGGGACCCCGGGGCTCGGCTACACCTTC. Protein: CASSPGTPGLGYTF.

This chain joins TRBV7-9 and TRBJ2-7; D unclear. CDR3 size: 12 residues. Germline loops: CDR1 SEHNR, CDR2 FQNEAQ (reference sequence). V lost 4 bases and J lost 5, with 9 bases in between. The CDR3 region is CASSSVTNEQYF. The CDR3 nucleotides read TGTGCCAGCAGCTCCGTTACGAACGAGCAGTACTTC.

CDR3 protein: CASSYRRDRGLSEAFF. DNA for the CDR3: TGTGCCAGCAGTTACCGACGGGACAGGGGGCTATCTGAAGCTTTCTTT. The genes are TRBV6-5 and TRBJ1-1; 12 positions agree with TRBD1. The junction had 7 bases not matched to a gene; V was cut back by 2 bases and J by 6 bases. The CDR3 is 16 residues long. Germline V gives CDR1 MNHEY, CDR2 SVGAGI.